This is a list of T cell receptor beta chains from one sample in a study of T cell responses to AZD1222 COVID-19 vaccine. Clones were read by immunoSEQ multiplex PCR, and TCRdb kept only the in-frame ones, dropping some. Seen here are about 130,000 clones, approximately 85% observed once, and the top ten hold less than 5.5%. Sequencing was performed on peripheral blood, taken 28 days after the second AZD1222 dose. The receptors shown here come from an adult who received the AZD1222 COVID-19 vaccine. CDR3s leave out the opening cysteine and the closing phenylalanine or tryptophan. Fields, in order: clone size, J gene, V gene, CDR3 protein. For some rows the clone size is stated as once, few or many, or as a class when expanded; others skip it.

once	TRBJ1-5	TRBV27	ASRKITGAFNQPQH
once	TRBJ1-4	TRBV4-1	ASSQGTGINEKLF
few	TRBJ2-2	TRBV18	ASSSNAPTTNTGELF
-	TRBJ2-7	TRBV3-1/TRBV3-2	ASSHPPGQRSSYEQY
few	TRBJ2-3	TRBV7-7	ASSPGTSGGADTQY
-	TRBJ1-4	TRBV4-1	ASSRPLGQANEKLF
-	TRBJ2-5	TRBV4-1	ASSQGGGPFQETQY
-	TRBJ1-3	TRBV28	ASRPQGRNTIY
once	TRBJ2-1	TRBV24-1	ATSDPGQPYNEQF
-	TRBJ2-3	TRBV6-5	ASSSLARTDTQY
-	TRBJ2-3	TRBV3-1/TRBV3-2	ASSQDTLGAGWGSTDTQY
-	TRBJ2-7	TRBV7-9	ASSPRAFGGLAD
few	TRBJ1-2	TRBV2	ARLGLRSYGYT
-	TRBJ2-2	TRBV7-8	ASSIVGSMVPGELF
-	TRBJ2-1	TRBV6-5	ASSPRGGREQF
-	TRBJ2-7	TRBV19	ASSTPGPIDYEQY
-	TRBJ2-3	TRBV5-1	ASSLAGLAGAGGTDTQY
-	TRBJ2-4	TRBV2	ASSATGTGVNIQY
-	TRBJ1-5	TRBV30	AWHTGGDDNQPQH
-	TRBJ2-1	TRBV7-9	ASRSDGGPYNEQF
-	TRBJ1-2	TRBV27	ASTPNRGSYGYT
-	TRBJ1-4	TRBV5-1	ASSLGTDRFNEKLF
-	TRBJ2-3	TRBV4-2	ASSQGQELGTKIADTQY
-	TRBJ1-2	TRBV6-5	ASTSRTGDGYT
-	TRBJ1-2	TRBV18	ASSLRDDHGYT
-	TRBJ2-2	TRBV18	ASSPSVDPRDTGELF
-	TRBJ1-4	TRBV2	ASTPSGSWGTNEKLF
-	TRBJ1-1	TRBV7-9	ASSRVRGKDTEAF
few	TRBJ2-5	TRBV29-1	SVVFGERTQY
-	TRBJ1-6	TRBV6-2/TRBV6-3	ASSPGHLNSPLH
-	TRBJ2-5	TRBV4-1	ASSPSGGSETQY
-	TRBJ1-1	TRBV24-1	ATSAGDTEAF
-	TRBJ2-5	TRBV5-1	ASSLTEETQY
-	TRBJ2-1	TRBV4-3	ASSRSGGNEQF
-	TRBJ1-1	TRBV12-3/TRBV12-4	ASSGGVDEAF
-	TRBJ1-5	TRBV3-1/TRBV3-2	ASSQGRSNQPQH
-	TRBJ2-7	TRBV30	AWRKRRSYEQY
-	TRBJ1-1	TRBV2	ASSELGYTEAF
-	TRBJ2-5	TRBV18	ASSTQESFRETQY
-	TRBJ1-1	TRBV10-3	AISDSPQNTEAF
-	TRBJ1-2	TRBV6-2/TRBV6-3	ASSNGRFYGYT
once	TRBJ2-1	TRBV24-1	ATSDLRDKGGTDEQF
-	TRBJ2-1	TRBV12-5	ASGPRGQYNEQF